Each of the 30 T cell receptor beta chains below was sequenced from the same sample in a study of Tregs in tolerant kidney transplant recipients. TCRdb's copy holds only in-frame clones and misses some; the assay was immunoSEQ multiplex PCR. The table lists roughly 40,000 clones, less than 97% of them singletons. Their target antigens are unknown. Sequencing used Tregs from blood cultured with allogeneic cells. All receptors derive from a human donor in good health.

The V gene is TRBV6-6, the J gene TRBJ1-2; tentative D call: TRBD1 (5 bases). In germline, CDR1 is MNHNY, CDR2 SVGAGI (reference sequence). The CDR3 runs to 15 residues. Trimming left V 2 bases short and J 3 bases short, with 13 bases between. In nucleotides, the CDR3 is TGTGCCAGCAGTTACGACGGGGGACTGTACTATGGCTACACCTTC. It specifies CASSYDGGLYYGYTF.

This chain connects TRBV4-1 to TRBJ1-5; D is unresolved. This CDR3 is built from 16 residues. Germline V gives CDR1 MGHRA, CDR2 YSYEKL. V was clipped by 5 bases and J by 7 bases, with 21 bases between them. The CDR3: CASSYHGRGSTQPQHF. The CDR3 DNA reads as TGCGCCAGCAGCTACCACGGGCGGGGATCGACACAGCCCCAGCATTTT.

This chain joins TRBV6-5 and TRBJ2-7, with 9 bases aligning to TRBD1. This CDR3 is built from 15 residues. Looked up from germline, CDR1 is MNHEY and CDR2 is SVGAGI. The V segment lost 6 bases and the J segment 3 bases; nucleotides outside the gene matches: 9. The CDR3 loop is CASSLQGASLYEQYF. In nucleotides, the CDR3 is TGTGCCAGCAGCTTACAGGGGGCTTCCCTCTACGAGCAGTACTTC.

The chain has TRBV6-5 and TRBJ2-6, with unresolved D. V was clipped by 4 bases and J by 0 bases, with 10 bases between them. The CDR3 extends over 16 amino acids. The germline CDR1 and CDR2 sequences are MNHEY and SVGAGI. CDR3 residues: CASSSPGSSGANVLTF. The CDR3 region has the DNA TGTGCCAGCAGTTCGCCTGGATCCTCTGGGGCCAACGTCCTGACTTTC.

The chain uses TRBV28 and TRBJ2-1, with D tentatively TRBD1 or TRBD2 (6 bases each). The germline V and J ends were trimmed by 7 bases and 5 bases, with 18 bases remaining between them. CDR1 MDHEN and CDR2 SYDVKM come from the germline V gene. The CDR3 covers 15 residues. CDR3: CASTSPGGGHNEQFF. CDR3 nucleotide sequence: TGTGCCAGCACATCGCCTGGAGGGGGACACAATGAGCAGTTCTTC.

As DNA, the CDR3 is TGTGCCATCAGTGAGAACGGCTATGAGCAGTTCTTC. Its protein product is CAISENGYEQFF. The chain couples TRBV10-3 to TRBJ2-1; no definite D call. CDR3 length: 12 amino acids. Germline CDR1 and CDR2: ENHRY and SYGVKD. Trimming stripped 2 bases from V and 8 bases from J, with 7 bases between.

The chain is built from TRBV9 and TRBJ2-3, with D possibly TRBD2 on 5 matching bases. The length of the CDR3 is 15 residues. Trimming cost V 0 bases and J 3 bases, with 11 bases left between them. Germline values: CDR1 SGDLS, CDR2 YYNGEE. CDR3 nucleotides: TGTGCCAGCAGCGTAGAGAGCGGCTTTACAGATACGCAGTATTTT. This codes for CASSVESGFTDTQYF.

This clone was observed once. The chain carries TRBV18 and TRBJ2-3; D may be TRBD2 (5 bases). Germline V gene data show CDR1 as KGHSH and CDR2 as LQKENI. This CDR3 has 14 residues. Trimming removed 1 base from V and 3 bases from J, with 8 bases in between. DNA for the CDR3: TGTGCCAGCTCACCACGGACTCCAACAGATACGCAGTATTTT. Amino acids: CASSPRTPTDTQYF.

This rearrangement joins TRBV7-2 to TRBJ2-7, with D perhaps matching TRBD1 (6 bases). Germline V gene lookup returns CDR1 SGHTA and CDR2 FQGNSA. V shed 4 bases and J shed 3 bases, with 10 bases lying between them. This CDR3 has 13 residues. DNA of the CDR3: TGTGCCAGCAGCTCCCCGGGACACTACGAGCAGTACTTC. As protein: CASSSPGHYEQYF. The entire variable domain, with the rest obtained from reference TRBV7-2 and TRBJ2-7, is as follows: GAGVSQSPSNKVTEKGKDVELRCDPISGHTALYWYRQSLGQGLEFLIYFQGNSAPDKSGLPSDRFSAERTGGSVSTLTIQRTQQEDSAVYLCASSSPGHYEQYFGPGTRLTVT.

The chain is built from TRBV5-1 and TRBJ1-4; the D is unclear. CDR3 length equals 15 residues. Germline-derived CDR1 and CDR2 are SGHRS and YFSETQ. V lost 0 bases, J lost 0 bases, and 6 bases lay in between. The CDR3 loop reads CASSLAPTTNEKLFF. The CDR3 nucleotides read TGCGCCAGCAGCTTGGCCCCCACAACTAATGAAAAACTGTTTTTT. The full variable domain, in which reference TRBV5-1 and TRBJ1-4 provide the parts outside the CDR3, is KAGVTQTPRYLIKTRGQQVTLSCSPISGHRSVSWYQQTPGQGLQFLFEYFSETQRNKGNFPGRFSGRQFSNSRSEMNVSTLELGDSALYLCASSLAPTTNEKLFFGSGTQLSVL.

A word on this clone: At the DNA level, this CDR3 is encoded by other sequences in the same sample as well. The chain links TRBV6-5 to TRBJ2-7; tentatively, D is TRBD1 (6 bases). The CDR3 extends over 15 amino acids. Germline CDR1 MNHEY, CDR2 SVGAGI. Trimming removed 6 bases from V and 2 bases from J, with 17 bases in between. The CDR3 DNA reads as TGTGCCAGCAGACCCGGGCAGGGACATGCCTACGAGCAGTACTTC. Amino acids: CASRPGQGHAYEQYF.

This clone was detected once. An end of the junction does not agree with germline; a read error may underlie this. This CDR3 is CASTLTGTNYGYTF. The CDR3, as DNA: TGCGCCAGCACCTTGACAGGGACCAACTATGGCTACACCTTC. J is TRBJ1-2 and V is TRBV5-1, with 7 positions matching TRBD1. The CDR3 totals 14 residues. CDR1 and CDR2 (germline): SGHRS, YFSETQ.

The chain has TRBV10-1 and TRBJ2-5; D perhaps matches TRBD1 (6 bases). The ends were cut back, 5 bases at V and 5 bases at J, with 12 bases in the middle. CDR1 and CDR2 (germline): WNHNN, SYGVQD (reference sequence). The CDR3 contains 13 residues. This chain's CDR3 is CASSTGFGETQYF. The CDR3 coding sequence is TGCGCCAGCAGTACAGGGTTTGGGGAGACCCAGTACTTC.

This clone was recorded only once. The V call is TRBV5-4, the J call TRBJ2-5, with D perhaps TRBD2 (6 bases). With 4 bases removed from V and 2 bases from J, the gap between germline ends came to 18 bases. Germline assignment: CDR1 SGHNT and CDR2 YYREEE (reference sequence). This CDR3 is 16 amino acids long. The chain's CDR3 is CASSGPGSGVQETQYF. CDR3 in DNA: TGTGCCAGCAGCGGCCCGGGTAGCGGTGTACAAGAGACCCAGTACTTC.

J is TRBJ2-7 and V is TRBV29-1; D perhaps matches TRBD2 (6 bases). The germline gives CDR1 SQVTM, CDR2 ANQGSEA. The CDR3 loop spans 15 amino acids. V lost 2 bases and J lost 3, with 17 bases in between. The CDR3: CSVESLKGGVYEQYF. The CDR3 DNA sequence: TGCAGCGTTGAATCGCTAAAAGGAGGGGTCTACGAGCAGTACTTC.

The chain is built from TRBV11-3 and TRBJ2-7; 9 nucleotides line up with TRBD1. The CDR3 length is 15 residues. Germline lookup yields CDR1 SGHNT and CDR2 YENEEA. J gave up 2 bases and V 5 bases, and 7 bases lay outside the gene matches. CDR3 sequence (DNA): TGTGCCAGCAGCCGGGGGACAGGGCTAACCTACGAGCAGTACTTC. Translated: CASSRGTGLTYEQYF.

V gene TRBV6-1 combines with J gene TRBJ1-4, with 7 bases matching TRBD1. Germline CDR1 reads MNHNS; CDR2 reads SASEGT. This CDR3 has 14 amino acids. Trimming took 5 bases from V and 8 from J; bases not matched to a gene: 8. The CDR3 sequence: CASSSGGLGEKLFF. CDR3 sequence (DNA): TGTGCCAGCAGTTCAGGGGGGCTTGGCGAAAAACTGTTTTTT.

This chain links TRBV18 with TRBJ1-2, with a possible D match to TRBD1 (5 bases). Germline CDR1 and CDR2: KGHSH and LQKENI. The CDR3 is made up of 15 amino acids. Trimming cost V 3 bases and J 0 bases, with 11 bases left between them. CDR3 coding DNA: TGTGCCAGCTCACCCCCGCAGGGCACTAACTATGGCTACACCTTC. Encoded protein: CASSPPQGTNYGYTF.

The chain carries TRBV5-1 and TRBJ1-3; the match to TRBD1 covers 8 bases. The CDR3 is 14 residues long. Per germline, CDR1 SGHRS and CDR2 YFSETQ. With V trimmed by 3 bases and J by 3 bases, 2 bases remained unmatched. The CDR3 sequence: CASSSTGVGNTIYF. The CDR3 nucleotides are TGCGCCAGCAGCTCGACAGGGGTTGGAAACACCATATATTTT.

The chain links TRBV19 to TRBJ2-1; D remains unclear. The CDR3 runs 15 residues. Looked up from germline, CDR1 is LNHDA and CDR2 is SQIVND (reference sequence). V was pared by 2 bases and J by 0 bases, with 8 bases between. The CDR3 spells CASSINGRSYNEQFF. The DNA for the CDR3 is TGTGCCAGTAGTATAAACGGTCGCTCCTACAATGAGCAGTTCTTC.

The chain links TRBV5-1 to TRBJ1-6, with D perhaps TRBD1 (5 bases). The V and J ends lost 2 bases and 2 bases respectively, with 8 bases between them. Germline values: CDR1 SGHRS, CDR2 YFSETQ. The CDR3 is 15 residues long. As DNA, the CDR3 is TGCGCCAGCAGCTTTTCAGGGCCCTATAATTCACCCCTCCACTTT. Translated, it gives CASSFSGPYNSPLHF.

This clone was recorded only once. The chain couples TRBV14 to TRBJ2-1; either TRBD1 or TRBD2 may fit D (5 bases each). CDR3 length: 15 residues. With 2 bases removed from V and 3 bases from J, the gap between germline ends came to 11 bases. Germline loops: CDR1 SGHDN, CDR2 FVKESK. CDR3 coding DNA: TGTGCCAGCAGCCAACCGGGACCACTCTACAATGAGCAGTTCTTC. It encodes CASSQPGPLYNEQFF.

This clone was found once. One end of the junction fails to match germline, which may point to a read error. This rearrangement joins TRBV5-1 to TRBJ1-5, with D perhaps matching TRBD1 (5 bases). Per the germline V gene, CDR1 is SGHRS and CDR2 is YFSETQ. The CDR3 spans 14 residues. The CDR3: CASSLRGENQPQHF. CDR3 nucleotides: TGTGCCAGCAGCTTGAGAGGGGAAAATCAGCCCCAGCATTTT.

The chain is built from TRBV4-1 and TRBJ2-1; 7 bases fit TRBD2. The CDR3 has 16 residues. Germline CDR1 and CDR2: MGHRA and YSYEKL. Trimming at V came to 5 bases and at J to 7 bases, leaving 14 bases not matched to a gene. The CDR3 bases are TGCGCCAGCAGCATTCCGAGTGGGTCGGGGGGAAATGAGCAGTTCTTC. Protein sequence: CASSIPSGSGGNEQFF.

J is TRBJ2-7 and V is TRBV29-1, with 9 bases aligning to TRBD1. The V gene end was trimmed by 4 bases and the J gene end by 2 bases; junction bases not matched to a gene: 0. The CDR3 is 12 amino acids. Germline CDR1 is SQVTM and CDR2 is ANQGSEA. The DNA of the CDR3 is TGCAGCGTTGGACAGGGGGCCTACGAGCAGTACTTC. Translation gives CSVGQGAYEQYF.

V and J are TRBV7-9 and TRBJ2-3; D gene unclear. V was clipped by 1 base and J by 2 bases, with 13 bases between them. This CDR3 spans 16 amino acids. Germline V lookup: CDR1 SEHNR, CDR2 FQNEAQ (reference sequence). CDR3 DNA: TGTGCCAGCAGCTTAGGTCTGGGCGGAGCCACAGATACGCAGTATTTT. It codes for CASSLGLGGATDTQYF.

The chain combines TRBV6-5 with TRBJ2-7, with D possibly TRBD1 on 5 matching bases. Germline loops: CDR1 MNHEY, CDR2 SVGAGI. With 1 base removed from V and 11 bases from J, the gap between germline ends came to 15 bases. The CDR3 loop spans 13 amino acids. CDR3 DNA: TGTGCCAGCAGTTACTTAAGAACAGGACGAAAGTACTTC. It translates to CASSYLRTGRKYF.

This clone was observed once. The gene calls are TRBV7-8 and TRBJ1-1; no firm D call. Germline values: CDR1 SGHVS, CDR2 FQNEAQ. V lost 1 base, J lost 4 bases, and 7 bases lay in between. This CDR3 has 13 amino acids. The CDR3 bases are TGTGCCAGCAGCTTAGTTGGGAGCACTGAAGCTTTCTTT. It codes for CASSLVGSTEAFF.

This chain links TRBV19 with TRBJ2-1, with TRBD2 identical over 11 bases. The trim removed 7 bases at V and 16 bases at J, leaving 6 bases unmatched. Germline loops: CDR1 LNHDA, CDR2 SQIVND (reference sequence). The CDR3 totals 11 residues. The CDR3 reads CASTDSGRAFF. Here the CDR3 DNA reads TGTGCCAGTACCGATAGCGGGAGGGCCTTCTTC.

The V call is TRBV6-5, the J call TRBJ1-2, with D hard to call. Per germline, CDR1 MNHEY and CDR2 SVGAGI. V gave up 6 bases and J gave up 2 bases, with 10 bases separating them. The CDR3 spans 13 residues. The CDR3 here is CASSPGRNYGYTF. CDR3 nucleotide sequence: TGTGCCAGCAGCCCCGGGAGGAACTATGGCTACACCTTC.